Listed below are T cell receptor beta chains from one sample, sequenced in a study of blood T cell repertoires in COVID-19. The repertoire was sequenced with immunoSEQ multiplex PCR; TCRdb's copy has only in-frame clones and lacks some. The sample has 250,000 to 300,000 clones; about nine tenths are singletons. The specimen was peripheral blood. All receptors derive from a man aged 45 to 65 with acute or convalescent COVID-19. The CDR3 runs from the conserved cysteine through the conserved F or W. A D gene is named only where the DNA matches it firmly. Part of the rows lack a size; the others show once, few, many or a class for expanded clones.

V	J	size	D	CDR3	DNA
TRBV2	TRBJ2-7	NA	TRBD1	CASRTPGQGDEQYF	TGTGCCAGCAGAACTCCGGGACAGGGGGACGAGCAGTACTTC
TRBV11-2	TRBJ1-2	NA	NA	CATPGSNYGYTF	TGTGCCACCCCAGGATCTAACTATGGCTACACCTTC
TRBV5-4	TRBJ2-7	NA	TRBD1	CASSLTGDDYEQYF	TGTGCCAGCAGCTTGACAGGGGATGACTACGAGCAGTACTTC
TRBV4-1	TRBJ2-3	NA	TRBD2	CASSQDRSGGPGDTQYF	TGCGCCAGCAGCCAAGATCGGAGCGGGGGGCCGGGAGATACGCAGTATTTT
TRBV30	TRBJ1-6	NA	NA	CAWRQVNRHGSPLHF	TGTGCCTGGAGACAGGTCAATCGACACGGTTCACCCCTCCACTTT
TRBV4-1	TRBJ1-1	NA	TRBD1	CASSQGQENTEAFF	TGCGCCAGCAGCCAGGGACAGGAGAACACTGAAGCTTTCTTT
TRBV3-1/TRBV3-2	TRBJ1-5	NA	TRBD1	CASSPTYPGQARAQHF	TGTGCCAGCAGCCCGACCTATCCCGGACAGGCCAGAGCCCAGCATTTT
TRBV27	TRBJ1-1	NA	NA	CASRLSVGATEAFF	TGTGCCAGCAGACTCTCTGTAGGGGCCACTGAAGCTTTCTTT
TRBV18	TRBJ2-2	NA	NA	CASSPPPPGFGSGELFF	TGTGCCAGCTCACCACCCCCCCCAGGGTTTGGGTCCGGGGAGCTGTTTTTT
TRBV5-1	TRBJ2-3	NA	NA	CASSRLGGSGTDTQYF	TGCGCCAGCAGTCGACTAGGGGGCTCTGGCACAGATACGCAGTATTTT
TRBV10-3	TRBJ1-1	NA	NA	CAISEDRGRLEAFF	TGTGCCATCAGTGAGGATAGGGGCCGCCTTGAAGCTTTCTTT
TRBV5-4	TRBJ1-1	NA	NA	CASSLEIQGFTEAFF	TGTGCCAGCAGCTTGGAAATCCAGGGGTTCACTGAAGCTTTCTTT
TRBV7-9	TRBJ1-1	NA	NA	CASSLQGNMNTEAFF	TGTGCCAGCAGCCTCCAGGGGAACATGAACACTGAAGCTTTCTTT
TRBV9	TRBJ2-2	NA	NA	CASSVVLNTGELFF	TGTGCCAGCAGCGTAGTCTTGAACACCGGGGAGCTGTTTTTT
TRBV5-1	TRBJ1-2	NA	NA	CASSLSALTYGYTF	TGCGCCAGCAGCTTGAGTGCGCTCACCTATGGCTACACCTTC
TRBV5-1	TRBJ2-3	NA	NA	CASSLRPAGSADTQYF	TGCGCCAGCAGCCTTCGGCCCGCCGGGAGTGCAGATACGCAGTATTTT
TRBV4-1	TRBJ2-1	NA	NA	CASSQDRGTEQFF	TGCGCCAGCAGCCAAGATCGGGGTACTGAGCAGTTCTTC
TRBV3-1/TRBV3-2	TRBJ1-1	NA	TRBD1	CASSQATGGSAFF	TGTGCCAGCAGCCAGGCTACAGGGGGCTCAGCTTTCTTT
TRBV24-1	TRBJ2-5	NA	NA	CATSSTGQETQYF	TGTGCCACCAGTTCGACAGGTCAAGAGACCCAGTACTTC
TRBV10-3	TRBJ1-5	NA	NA	CAISEDTTWDQPQHF	TGTGCCATCAGTGAGGACACGACATGGGATCAGCCCCAGCATTTT
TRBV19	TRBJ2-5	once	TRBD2	CASSRAGGQETQYF	TGTGCCAGTAGTAGGGCGGGGGGCCAAGAGACCCAGTACTTC
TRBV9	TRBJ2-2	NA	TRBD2	CASSANPGLAGGNTGELFF	TGTGCCAGCAGCGCTAATCCGGGACTAGCGGGGGGAAATACCGGGGAGCTGTTTTTT
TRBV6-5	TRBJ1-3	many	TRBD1	CASSQTGGNTIYF	TGTGCCAGCAGCCAAACAGGGGGCAACACCATATATTTT
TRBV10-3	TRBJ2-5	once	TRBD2	CAISESTSGGFQETQYF	TGTGCCATCAGTGAGTCGACTAGCGGGGGGTTTCAAGAGACCCAGTACTTC
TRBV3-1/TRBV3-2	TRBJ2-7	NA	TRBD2	CASSQVLAGGTGGYEQYF	TGTGCCAGCAGCCAAGTTCTTGCGGGGGGGACGGGAGGCTACGAGCAGTACTTC
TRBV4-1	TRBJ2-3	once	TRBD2	CASSQPPGGGAADTQYF	TGCGCCAGCAGCCAACCCCCAGGCGGGGGGGCCGCAGATACGCAGTATTTT
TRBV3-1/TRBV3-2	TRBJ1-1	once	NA	CASSQDNRNTEAFF	TGTGCCAGCAGCCAAGATAACAGGAACACTGAAGCTTTCTTT
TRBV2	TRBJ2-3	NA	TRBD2	CATDLGTSGVSTDTQYF	TGTGCCACTGATCTGGGGACTAGCGGGGTTAGCACAGATACGCAGTATTTT
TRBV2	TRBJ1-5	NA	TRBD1	CASSEMGQGALAQHF	TGTGCCAGCAGTGAAATGGGACAGGGGGCCCTGGCCCAGCATTTT
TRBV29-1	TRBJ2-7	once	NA	CSVELGRGAFYEQYF	TGCAGCGTTGAACTGGGGAGGGGGGCGTTCTACGAGCAGTACTTC
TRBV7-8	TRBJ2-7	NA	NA	CASSLEGGHSYEQYF	TGTGCCAGCAGCTTAGAGGGGGGGCACTCCTACGAGCAGTACTTC
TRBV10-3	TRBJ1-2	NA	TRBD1	CAISESGTGPNYGYTF	TGTGCCATCAGTGAGTCAGGGACAGGCCCCAACTATGGCTACACCTTC
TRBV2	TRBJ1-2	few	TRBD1	CASGQARYGYTF	TGTGCCAGCGGACAGGCGAGGTATGGCTACACCTTC
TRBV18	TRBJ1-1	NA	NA	CASSPRSGNTEAFF	TGTGCCAGCTCACCACGATCGGGGAACACTGAAGCTTTCTTT
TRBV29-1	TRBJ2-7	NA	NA	CSVLPYGGNSYEQYF	TGCAGCGTCCTTCCCTACGGGGGAAACTCCTACGAGCAGTACTTC
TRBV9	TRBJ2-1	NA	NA	CASSVDPGSSYNEQFF	TGTGCCAGCAGCGTAGATCCGGGGAGCTCCTACAATGAGCAGTTCTTC
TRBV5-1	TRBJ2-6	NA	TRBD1	CASSLQGAGANVLTF	TGCGCCAGCAGCTTACAGGGGGCTGGGGCCAACGTCCTGACTTTC
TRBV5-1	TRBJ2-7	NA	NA	CASSLAVSPFHEQYF	TGCGCCAGCAGCTTGGCGGTATCTCCGTTCCACGAGCAGTACTTC
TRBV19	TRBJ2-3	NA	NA	CASSLGTLRDTQYF	TGTGCCAGTAGCCTAGGTACCTTGCGGGATACGCAGTATTTT
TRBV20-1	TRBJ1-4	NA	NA	CSAPEREKLFF	TGCAGTGCCCCGGAGCGTGAAAAACTGTTTTTT